This record concerns one TCR beta chain sequence. Participants, 18 to 89 years old, spanned about 26 US areas. Cohort assignment relied on participant-reported clinical history. The study counted Cohort 3 donors as recovered given two negative PCRs, clearance, or symptom resolution. The sample is drawn from a study of blood T cell repertoires in COVID-19. V lost 5 bases to trimming and J lost 5 bases; unmatched junction nucleotides: 6. The CDR3 sequence is 15 residues long. Per germline, CDR1 MNHEY and CDR2 SMNVEV (reference sequence). As processed by the authors: For nucleated cells, counts were estimated from reference gene primer amplification. Produced via immunoSEQ multiplex PCR; TCRdb's table is partial and in-frame only. The DNA gave D and trimming, while V, J and clone size come from that table. The table lists hundreds of thousands of clones, about nine tenths of them singletons.

This chain connects TRBV27 to TRBJ1-5; TRBD1 matches 10 bases. This receptor was taken from a man in his 60s who had recovered from COVID-19. The sequenced sample consisted of PBMCs or T cells enriched from blood (not recorded which). The chain's CDR3 is CASSGTGDRYQPQHF. The CDR3 DNA reads as TGTGCCAGCAGTGGGACAGGGGATCGCTATCAGCCCCAGCATTTT.